The clone carrying this T cell receptor (beta chain) was seen a few times. Its antigen is unidentified. Donors each provided about 9.5 milliliters of peripheral blood. Together with a sample-barcoded 5' primer, a J-beta primer mix was included in a second PCR lasting about 6 to 11 cycles. TCRdb analysed the 5' RACE reads with MiXCR anew, one entry per CDR3 protein. The sample contains 1,500,000 or so distinct CDR3 sequences, about 42% of which appear only once. These data come from a study of blood T cells in healthy people across ages. Background on the study: About one barcoded beta molecule per two T cells was captured by template switching.

Study-wide points: As naive T cell percentage varied, TCR beta diversity correlated strongly with it.

Trimming took 5 bases from V and 0 from J, leaving 8 bases between them. The V gene's germline CDR1 is SQVTM and CDR2 ANQGSEA. This CDR3 is built from 12 residues. The sequence came from a woman aged 18-29 years in good health. The V call is TRBV29-1, the J call TRBJ2-7; no reliable D call. Sequenced material: blood. CDR3 amino acids: CSVRYSSYEQYF. DNA of the CDR3: TGCAGCGTTCGTTACAGCTCCTACGAGCAGTACTTC.